This T cell receptor (beta chain) was sequenced during a study of shared T cell receptors in the human thymus. Trimming cost V 5 bases and J 4 bases, with 23 bases left between them. In germline, CDR1 is MNHEY, CDR2 SMNVEV (reference sequence). The CDR3 has 17 amino acids. Produced via immunoSEQ multiplex PCR; TCRdb's table is partial and in-frame only. The repertoire holds 500,000 to 550,000 clones, with about 84% as singletons. The same specimen was also included in a second study, on human thymus T cells. That publication notes: Healthy Finnish infants undergoing corrective surgery for congenital heart defects were used as donors. From resections taken during corrective heart surgery, the thymus tissue was obtained. Thymic and blood repertoires appeared to show biased V and J gene usage. Related research has reported that thymic repertoires overlap highly among unrelated individuals.

The sequenced sample consisted of thymocytes. The chain is built from TRBV27 and TRBJ1-2; D remains ambiguous. The sequence was collected from a boy in the first two years of life with a congenital heart defect. The CDR3 sequence is CASSRRVGGTSGYGYTF. CDR3 bases: TGTGCCAGCAGTCGCCGGGTTGGAGGCACCAGCGGCTATGGCTACACCTTC.